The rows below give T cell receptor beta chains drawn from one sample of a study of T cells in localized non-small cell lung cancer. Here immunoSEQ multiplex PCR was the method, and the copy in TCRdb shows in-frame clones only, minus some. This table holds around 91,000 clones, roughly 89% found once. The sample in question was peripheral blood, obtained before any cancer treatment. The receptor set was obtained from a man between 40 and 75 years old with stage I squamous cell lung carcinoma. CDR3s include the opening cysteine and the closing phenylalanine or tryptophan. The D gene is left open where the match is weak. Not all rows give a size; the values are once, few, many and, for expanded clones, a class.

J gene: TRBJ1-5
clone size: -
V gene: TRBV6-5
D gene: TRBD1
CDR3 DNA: TGTGCCAGCAGTCTGGACAGGGACAATCAGCCCCAGCATTTT
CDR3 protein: CASSLDRDNQPQHF

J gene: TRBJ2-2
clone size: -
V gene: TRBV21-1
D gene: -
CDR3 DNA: TGTGCCAGCAGCAAACTCAAGCGGGTGACGATCACCGGGGAGCTGTTTTTT
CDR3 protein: CASSKLKRVTITGELFF

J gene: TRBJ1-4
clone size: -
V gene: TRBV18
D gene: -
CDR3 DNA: TGTGCCAGCTCACCGCGGAACGGACCAACTAATGAAAAACTGTTTTTT
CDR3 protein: CASSPRNGPTNEKLFF

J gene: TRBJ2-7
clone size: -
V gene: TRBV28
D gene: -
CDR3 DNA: TGTGCCAGCAGTAGGGGTCCCCAATACGAGCAGTACTTC
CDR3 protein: CASSRGPQYEQYF

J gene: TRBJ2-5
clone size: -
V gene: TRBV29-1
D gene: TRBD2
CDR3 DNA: TGCAGCGTTGGGTCAGCGGGGGGAGAGACCCAGTACTTC
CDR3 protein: CSVGSAGGETQYF

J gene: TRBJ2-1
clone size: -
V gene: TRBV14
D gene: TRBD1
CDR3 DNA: TGTGCCAGCAGCCAAGTAAGGGGGCAAATCTACAATGAGCAGTTCTTC
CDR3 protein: CASSQVRGQIYNEQFF

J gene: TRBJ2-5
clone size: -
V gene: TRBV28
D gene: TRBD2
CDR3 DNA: TGTGCCAGCAGTGGCGGGGGAGCGGGGGCTCAAGAGACCCAGTACTTC
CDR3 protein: CASSGGGAGAQETQYF

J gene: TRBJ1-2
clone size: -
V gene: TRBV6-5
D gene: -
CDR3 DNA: TGTGCCAGCAGTTACGACAGGCGGAGTGGCTACACCTTC
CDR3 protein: CASSYDRRSGYTF

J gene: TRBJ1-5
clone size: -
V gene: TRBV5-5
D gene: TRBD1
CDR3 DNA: TGTGCCAGCAGCTGGGGACAGGGCAATCAGCCCCAGCATTTT
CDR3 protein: CASSWGQGNQPQHF

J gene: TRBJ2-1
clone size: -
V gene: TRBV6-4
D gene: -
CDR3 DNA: TGTGCCAGCAGTGACACGGACCGGAATGAGCAGTTCTTC
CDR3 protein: CASSDTDRNEQFF

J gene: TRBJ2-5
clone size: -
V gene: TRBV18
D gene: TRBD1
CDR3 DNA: TGTGCCAGCTCACCATCAGGGGGCCAAGAGACCCAGTACTTC
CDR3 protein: CASSPSGGQETQYF

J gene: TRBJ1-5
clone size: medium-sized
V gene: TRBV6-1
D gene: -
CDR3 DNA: TGTGCCAGCAGTCTCAGCTATGGGGGCAATCAGCCCCAGCATTTT
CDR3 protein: CASSLSYGGNQPQHF

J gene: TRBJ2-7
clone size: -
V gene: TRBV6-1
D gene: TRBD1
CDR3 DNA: TGTGCCAGCAGTGAACGCTTTCTCGGGACAGGCTCCTACGAGCAGTACTTC
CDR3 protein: CASSERFLGTGSYEQYF

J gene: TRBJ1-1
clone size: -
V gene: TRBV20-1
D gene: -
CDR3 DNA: TGCAGTGCGGATACGAACACTGAAGCTTTCTTT
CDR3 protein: CSADTNTEAFF

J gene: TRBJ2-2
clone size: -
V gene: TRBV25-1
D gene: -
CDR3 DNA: TGTGCCAGCAGTGAAAGATTCACCGGGGAGCTGTTTTTT
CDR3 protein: CASSERFTGELFF

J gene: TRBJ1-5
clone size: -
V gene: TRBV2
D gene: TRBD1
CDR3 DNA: TGTGCCAGCAGCGACAGGGGGCCCAATCAGCCCCAGCATTTT
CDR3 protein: CASSDRGPNQPQHF

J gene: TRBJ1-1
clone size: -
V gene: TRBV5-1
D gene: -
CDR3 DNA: TGCGCCAGCAGCTGGGACCTTACAGGGTCCGAAGCTTTCTTT
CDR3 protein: CASSWDLTGSEAFF

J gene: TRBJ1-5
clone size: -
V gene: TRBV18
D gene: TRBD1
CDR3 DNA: TGTGCCAGCTCTTGGGGACAGGCGAATTATCAGCCCCAGCATTTT
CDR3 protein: CASSWGQANYQPQHF

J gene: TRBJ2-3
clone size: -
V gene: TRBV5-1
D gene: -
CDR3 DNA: TGCGCCAGCAGCTTTCGGACTATCTCAGATACGCAGTATTTT
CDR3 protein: CASSFRTISDTQYF

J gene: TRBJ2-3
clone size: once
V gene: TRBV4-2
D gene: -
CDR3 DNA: TGTGCCAGCAGCCAAGAACGAGGTAACCGGGATACGCAGTATTTT
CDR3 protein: CASSQERGNRDTQYF

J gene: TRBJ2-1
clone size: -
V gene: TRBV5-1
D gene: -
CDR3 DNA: TGCGCCAGCAGCTTAGACAGGTACAATGAGCAGTTCTTC
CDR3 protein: CASSLDRYNEQFF

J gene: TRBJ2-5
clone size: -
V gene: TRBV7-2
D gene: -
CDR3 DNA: TGTGCCAGCACCCTAGCAGACCAAGAGACCCAGTACTTC
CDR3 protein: CASTLADQETQYF

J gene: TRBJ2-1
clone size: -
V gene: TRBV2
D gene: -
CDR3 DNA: TGTGCCAGCTGCCGGGGGACAGATAAGGCCTATGAGCAGTTCTTC
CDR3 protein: CASCRGTDKAYEQFF

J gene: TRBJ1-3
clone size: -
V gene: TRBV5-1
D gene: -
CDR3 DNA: TGCGCCAGCAGCTTGGATGGCAGCTCCTCTGGAAACACCATATATTTT
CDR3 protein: CASSLDGSSSGNTIYF

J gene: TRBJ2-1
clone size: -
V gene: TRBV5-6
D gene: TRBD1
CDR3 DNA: TGTGCCAGCAGCTACGGACAGGTAACCTACAATGAGCAGTTCTTC
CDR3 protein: CASSYGQVTYNEQFF

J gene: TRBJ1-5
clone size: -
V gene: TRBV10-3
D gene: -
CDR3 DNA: TGTGCCATCAGCCAGACCAATCAGCCCCAGCATTTT
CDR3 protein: CAISQTNQPQHF

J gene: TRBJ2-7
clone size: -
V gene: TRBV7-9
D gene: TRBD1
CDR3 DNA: TGTGCCAGCAGCCCCGACAGGGGAGCCTACGAGCAGTACTTC
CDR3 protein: CASSPDRGAYEQYF

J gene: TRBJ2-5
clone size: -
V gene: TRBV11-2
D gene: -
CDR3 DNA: TGTGCCAGCAGATTGTTGATCGCAGAGACCCAGTACTTC
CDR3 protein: CASRLLIAETQYF

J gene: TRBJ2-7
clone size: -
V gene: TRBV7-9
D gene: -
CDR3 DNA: TGTGCCAGCAGCTCTCTTTGGGTAGGGGACGAGCAGTACTTC
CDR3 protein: CASSSLWVGDEQYF

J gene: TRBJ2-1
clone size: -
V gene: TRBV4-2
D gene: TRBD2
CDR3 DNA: TGTGCCAGCAGCCAAGAGGCTAGCGGGGGGTCCAGTGAGCAGTTCTTC
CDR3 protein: CASSQEASGGSSEQFF

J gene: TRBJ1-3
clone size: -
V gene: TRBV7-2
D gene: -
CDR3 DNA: TGTGCCAGCAGCCAAAACTCTGGAAACACCATATATTTT
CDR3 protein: CASSQNSGNTIYF

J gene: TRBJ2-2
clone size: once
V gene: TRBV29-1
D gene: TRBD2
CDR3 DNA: TGCAGCGTCAGACTAGCGGGGAACACCGGGGAGCTGTTTTTT
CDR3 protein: CSVRLAGNTGELFF

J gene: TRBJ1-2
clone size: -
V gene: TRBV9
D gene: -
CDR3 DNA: TGTGCCAGCAGCGTTGGCGGGGCAGCCGGCGGCTACACCTTC
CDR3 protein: CASSVGGAAGGYTF

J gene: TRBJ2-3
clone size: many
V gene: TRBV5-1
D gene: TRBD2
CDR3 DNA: TGCGCCAGCAGCTTGAAGGAGATAGCGGGGGGCGGCACAGATACGCAGTATTTT
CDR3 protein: CASSLKEIAGGGTDTQYF

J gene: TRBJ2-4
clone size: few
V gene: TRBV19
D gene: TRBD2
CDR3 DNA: TGTGCCAGTAGTCCCTCTAGGACTAGCGGGGGGGAGGGAAACATTCAGTACTTC
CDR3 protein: CASSPSRTSGGEGNIQYF

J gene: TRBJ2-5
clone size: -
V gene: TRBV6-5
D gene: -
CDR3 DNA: TGTGCCAGCAGTGGAGAGACCCAGTACTTC
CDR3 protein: CASSGETQYF

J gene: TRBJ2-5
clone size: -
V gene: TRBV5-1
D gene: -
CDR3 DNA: TGCGCCAGCAGCTTGGTGGGGGCTAGCGGCCAAGAGACCCAGTACTTC
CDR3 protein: CASSLVGASGQETQYF

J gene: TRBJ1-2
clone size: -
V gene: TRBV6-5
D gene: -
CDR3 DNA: TGTGCCAGCAGCCTCGGACATCTCTATGGCTACACCTTC
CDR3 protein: CASSLGHLYGYTF

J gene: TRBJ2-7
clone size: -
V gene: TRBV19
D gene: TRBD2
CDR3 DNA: TGTGCCAGTAGCCTAACCGCGGGGGAAGGGACCTACGAGCAGTACTTC
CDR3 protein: CASSLTAGEGTYEQYF

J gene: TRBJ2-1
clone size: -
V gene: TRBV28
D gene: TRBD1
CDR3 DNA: TGTGCCAGCACCGAATCACAGGGGAATGAGCAGTTCTTC
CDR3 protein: CASTESQGNEQFF

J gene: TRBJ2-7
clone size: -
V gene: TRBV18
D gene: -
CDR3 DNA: TGTGCCAGCTCAGCCGGGATATCAACCTACGAGCAGTACTTC
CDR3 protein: CASSAGISTYEQYF

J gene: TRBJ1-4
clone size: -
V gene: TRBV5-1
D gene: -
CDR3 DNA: TGCGCCAGCAGCTTGTCCCAGGGAGCCTTTTGGGAAAAACTGTTTTTT
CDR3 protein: CASSLSQGAFWEKLFF

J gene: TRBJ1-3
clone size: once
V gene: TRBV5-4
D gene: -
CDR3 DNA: TGTGCCAGCAGCTCCTCGACCCCAACAGGGCCCCGCATCTCTGGAAACACCATATATTTT
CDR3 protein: CASSSSTPTGPRISGNTIYF

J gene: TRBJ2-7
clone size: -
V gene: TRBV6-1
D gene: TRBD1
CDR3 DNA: TGTGCCAGCAGAGAGCGGACAGGGGGGCCCTACGAGCAGTACTTC
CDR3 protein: CASRERTGGPYEQYF

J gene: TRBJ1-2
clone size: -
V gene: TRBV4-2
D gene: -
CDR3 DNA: TGTGCCAGCAGCCAAGATCTAACCCTGTCCTATGGCTACACCTTC
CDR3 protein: CASSQDLTLSYGYTF

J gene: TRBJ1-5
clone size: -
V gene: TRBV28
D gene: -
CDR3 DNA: TGTGCCAGCAGTTTTCGGTCCAGGGCGACGGGCAATCAGCCCCAGCATTTT
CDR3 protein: CASSFRSRATGNQPQHF

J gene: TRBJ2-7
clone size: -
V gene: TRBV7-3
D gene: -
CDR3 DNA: TGTGCCAGCAGCTTAGTTCCGGGGCCCTACGAGCAGTACTTC
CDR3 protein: CASSLVPGPYEQYF

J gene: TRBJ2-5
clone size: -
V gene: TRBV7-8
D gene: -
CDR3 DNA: TGTGCCAGCAGCGGGGGCCTTAGCCGGGAGACCCAGTACTTC
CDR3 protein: CASSGGLSRETQYF

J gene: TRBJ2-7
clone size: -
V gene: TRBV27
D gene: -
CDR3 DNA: TGTGCCAGCAGTTCCTGGGGGTCCGGCTACGAGCAGTACTTC
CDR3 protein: CASSSWGSGYEQYF

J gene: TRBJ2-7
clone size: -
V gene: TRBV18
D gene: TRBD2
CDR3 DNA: TGTGCCAGCTCACCCCTTGCGGGGGGAGCCTACGAGCAGTACTTC
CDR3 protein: CASSPLAGGAYEQYF

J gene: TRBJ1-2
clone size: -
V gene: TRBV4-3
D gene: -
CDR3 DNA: TGCGCCAGCAGCCACACGTCGGGATACGGCTACACCTTC
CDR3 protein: CASSHTSGYGYTF

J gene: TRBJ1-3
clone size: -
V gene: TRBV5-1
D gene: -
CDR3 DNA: TGCGCCAACGGGGAACCGACGGCCTCTGGAAACACCATATATTTT
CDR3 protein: CANGEPTASGNTIYF

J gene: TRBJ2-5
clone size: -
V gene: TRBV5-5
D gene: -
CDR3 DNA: TGTGCCAGCAGCTTGGGAACAGGGCCCTCGGGGGAGACCCAGTACTTC
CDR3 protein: CASSLGTGPSGETQYF

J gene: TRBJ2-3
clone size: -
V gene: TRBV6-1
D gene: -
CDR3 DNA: TGTGCCAGCAGTGAATCTGGGCTAGCGCTCCGTACAGATACGCAGTATTTT
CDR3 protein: CASSESGLALRTDTQYF

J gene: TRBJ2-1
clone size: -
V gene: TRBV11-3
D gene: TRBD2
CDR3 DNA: TGTGCCAGCAGCACCACTACTAGCGGGCGTTACAATGAGCAGTTCTTC
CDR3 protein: CASSTTTSGRYNEQFF

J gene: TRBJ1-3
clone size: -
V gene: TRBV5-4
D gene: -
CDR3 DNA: TGTGCCAGCAGCTTGGAACTAGAAAGCACCATATATTTT
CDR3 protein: CASSLELESTIYF

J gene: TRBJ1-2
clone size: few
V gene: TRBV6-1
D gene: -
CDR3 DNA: TGTGCCAGCAGTGAATGGCCCCCGACGGGGGGCTACACCTTC
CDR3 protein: CASSEWPPTGGYTF

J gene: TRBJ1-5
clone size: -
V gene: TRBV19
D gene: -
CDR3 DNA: TGTGCCAGTAGTATCCCTCTCGCGAGGGCGGTGGGGCAGCCCCAGCATTTT
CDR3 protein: CASSIPLARAVGQPQHF

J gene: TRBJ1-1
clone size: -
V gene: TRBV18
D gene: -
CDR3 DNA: TGTGCCAGCTCCCCGGGGACCGCCATTAGAGCTTTCTTT
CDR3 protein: CASSPGTAIRAFF

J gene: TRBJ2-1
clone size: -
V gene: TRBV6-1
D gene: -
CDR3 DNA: TGTGCCAGCAGTGTAGAGATGTGGTTCTTC
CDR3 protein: CASSVEMWFF